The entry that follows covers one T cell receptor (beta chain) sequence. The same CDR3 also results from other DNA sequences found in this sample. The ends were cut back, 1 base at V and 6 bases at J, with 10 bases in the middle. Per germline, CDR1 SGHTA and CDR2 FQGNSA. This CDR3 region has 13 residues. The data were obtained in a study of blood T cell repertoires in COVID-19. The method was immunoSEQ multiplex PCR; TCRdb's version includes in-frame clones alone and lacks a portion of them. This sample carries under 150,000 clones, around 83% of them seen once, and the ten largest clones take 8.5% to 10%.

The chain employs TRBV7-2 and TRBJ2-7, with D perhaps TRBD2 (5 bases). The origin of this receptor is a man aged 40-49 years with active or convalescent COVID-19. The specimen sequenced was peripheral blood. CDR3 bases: TGTGCCAGCAGCTTAGGAGGAGGAGGCGAGCAGTACTTC. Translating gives CASSLGGGGEQYF.